This T cell receptor beta chain stems from a study of long-term antiretroviral therapy in people with HIV. General observations from the study: Before ART, certain clones expanded, and these dominated the repertoire at all time points. Post-ART, diversity grew, though it stayed under transplant donor control levels.

At survey level, the immunoSEQ assay was run in its v3.0 version. Per-sample sequencing targets were about 40,000-55,000 T-cell genomes. The method was immunoSEQ multiplex PCR; TCRdb's version includes in-frame clones alone and lacks a portion of them. The sample includes roughly 20,000 clones, approximately 89% seen only once; the top ten take roughly a tenth. The germline CDR1 and CDR2 sequences are SGHRS and YFSETQ. J was trimmed by 0 bases and V by 0 bases; bases with no gene match: 6. CDR3 length: 18 amino acids. At least two post-ART and at least one pre-ART PBMC sample were available for each donor. A note on this clone: Its antigen remains unknown.

The TCR originated in a man between 40 and 49 years old with HIV. The source was unsorted PBMCs, collected 0.5 years after starting antiretroviral therapy. V usage is TRBV5-1 and J usage is TRBJ1-4, with 9 bases that match TRBD1. CDR3 sequence: CASSLGDRGTTTNEKLFF. CDR3 nucleotides: TGCGCCAGCAGCTTGGGAGACAGGGGGACCACAACTAATGAAAAACTGTTTTTT. Using reference TRBV5-1 and TRBJ1-4 for the parts outside the CDR3, the full variable domain is KAGVTQTPRYLIKTRGQQVTLSCSPISGHRSVSWYQQTPGQGLQFLFEYFSETQRNKGNFPGRFSGRQFSNSRSEMNVSTLELGDSALYLCASSLGDRGTTTNEKLFFGSGTQLSVL.